A single sample is the source of the 15 T cell receptor beta chains below, sequenced in a study of blood T cells in healthy people across ages. The use of a sample-barcoded 5' primer and a J-beta primer mix characterized a second PCR of roughly 7 to 11 cycles. Each CDR3 protein is one row after TCRdb ran MiXCR on the 5' RACE reads. The sample records about 780,000 distinct CDR3 sequences, 46% being singletons. Sequenced sample: blood. These receptors came from a man aged 80 or over in good health.

In this sample, this clonotype turned up once. The CDR3 reads CASSLLAGDRNEQYF. The CDR3 DNA is TGCGCCAGCAGCTTACTAGCGGGAGATCGGAATGAGCAGTACTTC. The rearrangement uses TRBV5-1 and TRBJ2-1; 11 bases are shared with TRBD2. The J call may be mistaken, given a closer DNA end match to TRBJ2-7. This CDR3 has 15 residues. Germline V gene lookup returns CDR1 SGHRS and CDR2 YFSETQ.

This clonotype came up a few times. J is TRBJ2-1 and V is TRBV7-3; no definite D call. The germline V and J ends were trimmed by 5 bases and 8 bases, with 16 bases remaining between them. There are 14 residues in the CDR3. Germline V lookup: CDR1 SGHTA, CDR2 FQGTGA. CDR3 nucleotides: TGTGCCAGCAGCCCCACCCTTAGTGGTGATGAGCAGTTCTTC. This translates into CASSPTLSGDEQFF.

This clonotype was observed many times. V usage is TRBV7-2 and J usage is TRBJ2-1; D not resolved. The assigned J gene may be wrong: the sequence end matches TRBJ2-7 better. Germline V gene lookup returns CDR1 SGHTA and CDR2 FQGNSA. The CDR3 extends over 15 amino acids. CDR3 sequence reads: CASSIHSSSYNEQYF. CDR3 in DNA: TGTGCCAGCAGCATCCACTCGAGCTCCTACAATGAGCAGTACTTC.

The chain carries TRBV20-1 and TRBJ2-5, with unresolved D. This CDR3 has 11 residues. Trimming removed 7 bases at V and 3 bases at J, with 9 bases between. Germline V gives CDR1 DFQATT, CDR2 SNEGSKA (reference sequence). The CDR3 loop is CSEGTEETQYF. The CDR3 bases are TGCAGTGAAGGTACCGAAGAGACCCAGTACTTC.

The chain uses TRBV3-1 and TRBJ2-7; D gene uncertain. There are 15 residues in the CDR3. CDR1 LGHDT and CDR2 YNNKEL come from the germline V gene (reference sequence). V was clipped by 0 bases and J by 2 bases, with 11 bases between them. The CDR3 is CASSQDLAEPYEQYF. The CDR3 region has the DNA TGTGCCAGCAGCCAAGATCTCGCAGAGCCCTACGAGCAGTACTTC.

The chain carries TRBV2 and TRBJ2-7; weak D call: TRBD1 (6 bases). In germline, CDR1 is SNHLY, CDR2 FYNNEI. The CDR3 sequence is 14 residues long. Trimming took off 7 bases at V and 0 bases at J, with 13 bases between the two ends. CDR3 protein: CASNPTGASYEQYF. The CDR3 bases are TGTGCCAGCAACCCGACAGGAGCCTCCTACGAGCAGTACTTC.

CDR3 sequence (DNA): TGTGCCAGCAGTTACGTTGGGGGGGACGGCACTGAAGCTTTCTTT. Its protein is CASSYVGGDGTEAFF. This chain joins TRBV6-5 and TRBJ1-1; D is perhaps TRBD1 (5 bases). Germline V lookup: CDR1 MNHEY, CDR2 SVGAGI. V dropped 2 bases and J dropped 4 bases, with 14 bases sitting between them. The length of the CDR3 is 15 residues.

This clonotype was counted between two and nine times. This sequence joins TRBV20-1 and TRBJ2-1; tentatively, D is TRBD1 or TRBD2 (5 bases each). Germline CDR1 reads DFQATT; CDR2 reads SNEGSKA (reference sequence). The V gene lost 2 bases and the J gene lost 5 bases, with 19 bases spanning the gap. The CDR3 consists of 16 residues. The CDR3 spells CSARLPLGVGHNEQFF. CDR3 bases: TGCAGTGCTAGACTCCCGTTGGGGGTAGGGCACAATGAGCAGTTCTTC.

The rearrangement uses TRBV7-2 and TRBJ1-6; perhaps TRBD1 as D (6 bases). This CDR3 has 17 residues. The germline V gene encodes CDR1 SGHTA and CDR2 FQGNSA. V lost 4 bases and J lost 7, with 20 bases in between. In nucleotides, the CDR3 is TGTGCCAGCAGCTCAGTTTACGGGGGGGCGGGAAATTCACCCCTCCACTTT. This gives the protein CASSSVYGGAGNSPLHF.

The rearrangement uses TRBV29-1 and TRBJ1-4; D ambiguous. Trimming removed 7 bases at V and 3 bases at J, with 12 bases between. This CDR3 is built from 13 residues. Germline CDR1 is SQVTM and CDR2 is ANQGSEA. CDR3 nucleotide sequence: TGCAGCGCGGGGAGCGGGGCTAATGAAAAACTGTTTTTT. Residues: CSAGSGANEKLFF.

This clonotype turned up a few times. The V call is TRBV18, the J call TRBJ1-1, with TRBD1 matching over 7 bases. Germline CDR1 reads KGHSH; CDR2 reads LQKENI. The CDR3 totals 15 residues. The V gene end was trimmed by 3 bases and the J gene end by 6 bases; junction bases not matched to a gene: 10. CDR3 sequence (DNA): TGTGCCAGCTCACCTACGGGACAGAGGGACGCTGAAGCTTTCTTT. It encodes CASSPTGQRDAEAFF.

Points on this clonotype: One end of the junction varies from germline; a read error may be responsible. The chain employs TRBV7-8 and TRBJ2-2; D unclear. The CDR3 spans 14 residues. In germline, CDR1 is SGHVS, CDR2 FQNEAQ. The CDR3 reads CTSSLARFTGELFF. In DNA, the CDR3 is TGTACCAGCAGCTTAGCCCGATTCACCGGGGAGCTGTTTTTT.

This clonotype has only a few counts. The chain recombines TRBV2 with TRBJ2-5, with D perhaps TRBD1 (6 bases). Germline values: CDR1 SNHLY, CDR2 FYNNEI. Trimming stripped 4 bases from V and 11 bases from J, with 17 bases between. The CDR3 runs to 13 residues. CDR3 region: CASSGRTETEQYF. CDR3 nucleotides: TGTGCCAGCAGTGGACGGACAGAGACAGAGCAGTACTTC.

The rearrangement joins TRBV7-2 to TRBJ2-1; weak D call: TRBD2 (5 bases). The germline CDR1 and CDR2 sequences are SGHTA and FQGNSA. The CDR3 has 13 residues. V was shortened by 5 bases and J by 9 bases, with 14 bases between the two germline ends. The CDR3 DNA reads as TGTGCCAGCAGCAAACCAGTGCGGGCTGAGCAGTTCTTC. Its translation is CASSKPVRAEQFF.

The table lists this clonotype with a few counts. V usage is TRBV29-1 and J usage is TRBJ1-2, with 10 bases fitting TRBD1. Germline V gene data show CDR1 as SQVTM and CDR2 as ANQGSEA. V lost 3 bases, J lost 4 bases, and 11 bases stayed unmatched. The CDR3 is 16 residues long. The CDR3 bases are TGCAGCGTTGAGGATTCCGGGACAGGGGTCGTCTATGGCTACACCTTC. As protein: CSVEDSGTGVVYGYTF.